Presented here are 5 T cell receptor beta chains from one specimen sequenced in a study of cytomegalovirus exposure and HLA in healthy donors. Amplification used 60 Vbeta primers and 13 Jbeta primers. Clones were sequenced by immunoSEQ multiplex PCR, and TCRdb holds only the in-frame ones, with some missing. The table includes more than 150,000 clones, about 86% detected once. Material: PBMCs. All receptors derive from a woman younger than 30 in good health and CMV-seropositive.

The chain combines TRBV5-4 with TRBJ2-6; no firm D call. CDR1 SGHNT and CDR2 YYREEE come from the germline V gene (reference sequence). Trimming removed 4 bases at V and 4 bases at J, with 3 bases between. The CDR3 consists of 12 residues. The CDR3 sequence is CASSGGANVLTF. The CDR3 DNA is TGTGCCAGCAGCGGCGGGGCCAACGTCCTGACTTTC. Full variable domain (outside the CDR3, taken from reference TRBV5-4 and TRBJ2-6): ETGVTQSPTHLIKTRGQQVTLRCSSQSGHNTVSWYQQALGQGPQFIFQYYREEENGRGNFPPRFSGLQFPNYSSELNVNALELDDSALYLCASSGGANVLTFGAGSRLTVL.

The chain links TRBV28 to TRBJ1-3; the D gene is possibly TRBD1 (5 bases). CDR1 is MDHEN and CDR2 is SYDVKM in the germline V gene. The CDR3 spans 14 residues. The V and J ends lost 3 bases and 2 bases respectively, with 8 bases between them. The DNA for the CDR3 is TGTGCCAGCAGTTTTGTCAGGGCTGGAAACACCATATATTTT. Protein: CASSFVRAGNTIYF. Based on the CDR3 plus reference TRBV28 and TRBJ1-3, the full variable domain is DVKVTQSSRYLVKRTGEKVFLECVQDMDHENMFWYRQDPGLGLRLIYFSYDVKMKEKGDIPEGYSVSREKKERFSLILESASTNQTSMYLCASSFVRAGNTIYFGEGSWLTVV.

V is TRBV7-2 and J is TRBJ2-5; possibly TRBD1 for D (5 bases). Germline assignment: CDR1 SGHTA and CDR2 FQGNSA. The CDR3 totals 13 residues. V lost 5 bases and J lost 1, with 8 bases in between. The CDR3 sequence is CASSRDSQETQYF. In DNA form, the CDR3 reads TGTGCCAGCAGCCGCGACAGCCAAGAGACCCAGTACTTC.

The chain carries TRBV14 and TRBJ2-5; tentative D call: TRBD1 (5 bases). The germline gives CDR1 SGHDN, CDR2 FVKESK. Trimming took 1 base from V and 5 from J, leaving 14 bases between them. This CDR3 contains 15 residues. The DNA for the CDR3 is TGTGCCAGCAGCCAAGGGGTGAGCAGGGCGGAGACCCAGTACTTC. Protein product: CASSQGVSRAETQYF. Based on the CDR3 plus reference TRBV14 and TRBJ2-5, the full variable domain is EAGVTQFPSHSVIEKGQTVTLRCDPISGHDNLYWYRRVMGKEIKFLLHFVKESKQDESGMPNNRFLAERTGGTYSTLKVQPAELEDSGVYFCASSQGVSRAETQYFGPGTRLLVL.

The CDR3 nucleotides are TGCGCCAGCAGCCAGGAGGACAGAATCACAGATACGCAGTATTTT. It yields the protein CASSQEDRITDTQYF. The chain has TRBV5-1 and TRBJ2-3; tentatively, D is TRBD1 (6 bases). The V and J ends lost 4 bases and 2 bases respectively, with 14 bases between them. Germline V gene data show CDR1 as SGHRS and CDR2 as YFSETQ. The CDR3 covers 15 residues.